Each of the 16 T cell receptor beta chains below was sequenced from the same sample in a study of T cell changes during pregnancy in multiple sclerosis. Profiling relied on immunoSEQ multiplex PCR, and the TCRdb table lists in-frame clones only, not all of them. The data hold 30,000 or so clones, with roughly 87% observed a single time. This specimen consisted of CD8+ T cells from peripheral blood mononuclear cells, obtained in the first trimester of pregnancy. Source of these receptors: a female donor with multiple sclerosis, enrolled in a pregnancy study.

This chain links TRBV30 with TRBJ2-5; perhaps TRBD2 as D (6 bases). The V end lost 4 bases, the J end lost 5 bases, and 20 bases lay between the germline ends. This CDR3 spans 15 amino acids. The germline V gene has CDR1 GTSNPN and CDR2 SVGIG (reference sequence). CDR3 loop: CAWKSGASGLETQYF. Here the CDR3 DNA reads TGTGCCTGGAAATCTGGGGCCAGCGGGTTGGAGACCCAGTACTTC.

V and J are TRBV6-6 and TRBJ2-7; 9 bases match TRBD1. V dropped 9 bases and J dropped 2; count of bases not matched to a gene: 5. The V gene's germline CDR1 is MNHNY and CDR2 SVGAGI (reference sequence). This CDR3 is 13 amino acids long. The CDR3 protein is CASFDRGAYEQYF. The CDR3 nucleotides are TGTGCCAGTTTCGACAGGGGGGCCTACGAGCAGTACTTC.

The rearrangement links TRBV7-9 to TRBJ1-2, with D possibly being TRBD1 (6 bases). Germline V lookup: CDR1 SEHNR, CDR2 FQNEAQ (reference sequence). Trimming took off 1 base at V and 7 bases at J, with 13 bases between the two ends. The CDR3 loop spans 14 amino acids. CDR3 nucleotide sequence: TGTGCCAGCAGCTTAGGTTTGGGGGCGTCTGGCTACACCTTC. This translates into CASSLGLGASGYTF.

The rearrangement uses TRBV4-1 and TRBJ2-7, with TRBD2 matching 9 bases. V shed 0 bases and J 6 bases; nucleotides not matched to a gene: 6. From germline, CDR1 is MGHRA and CDR2 YSYEKL. The CDR3 runs 15 residues. The CDR3 region has the DNA TGCGCCAGCAGCCAAGAGGCGGGAGGGCCTGGCGAGCAGTACTTC. Translation: CASSQEAGGPGEQYF.

This chain joins TRBV7-9 and TRBJ2-5, with 7 bases identical to TRBD1. Germline CDR1 is SEHNR and CDR2 is FQNEAQ (reference sequence). V was pared by 4 bases and J by 4 bases, with 6 bases of the junction left unmatched. The CDR3 sequence is 14 residues long. For the CDR3, the DNA is TGTGCCAGCAGCTCGAACAGGGGAGTAGAGACCCAGTACTTC. Residues: CASSSNRGVETQYF.

This chain uses TRBV7-9 with TRBJ1-4, with a possible D match to TRBD1 (5 bases). The CDR3 sequence is 17 residues long. Germline V CDR1 and CDR2: SEHNR, FQNEAQ (reference sequence). The germline V and J ends were trimmed by 5 bases and 5 bases, with 21 bases remaining between them. The CDR3 here is CASSDDRLGGKNEKLFF. CDR3 bases: TGTGCCAGCAGCGATGACCGATTGGGGGGGAAAAATGAAAAACTGTTTTTT. The full variable domain, in which reference TRBV7-9 and TRBJ1-4 provide the parts outside the CDR3, is DTGVSQNPRHKITKRGQNVTFRCDPISEHNRLYWYRQTLGQGPEFLTYFQNEAQLEKSRLLSDRFSAERPKGSFSTLEIQRTEQGDSAMYLCASSDDRLGGKNEKLFFGSGTQLSVL.

The V and J genes are TRBV4-1 and TRBJ1-4; weak D call: TRBD1 (5 bases). CDR3 length: 12 amino acids. The germline V gene has CDR1 MGHRA and CDR2 YSYEKL. V was pared by 1 base and J by 14 bases, with 11 bases between. The CDR3 DNA reads TGCGCCAGCAGCCAAGTTTATACAGGTCTGTTTTTT. Translation: CASSQVYTGLFF.

The chain has TRBV9 and TRBJ2-2, with TRBD1 identical over 9 bases. CDR1 is SGDLS and CDR2 is YYNGEE in the germline V gene. With 2 bases clipped from V and 8 bases from J, the junction kept 4 bases outside the gene matches. This CDR3 region has 14 residues. The CDR3 spells CASSVDRGFGELFF. For the CDR3, the DNA is TGTGCCAGCAGCGTCGACAGGGGGTTTGGGGAGCTGTTTTTT.

This chain joins TRBV6-5 and TRBJ1-2; TRBD1 aligns across 7 bases. The CDR3 runs to 14 residues. V was pared by 6 bases and J by 3 bases, with 7 bases of the junction left unmatched. Germline lookup yields CDR1 MNHEY and CDR2 SVGAGI. The DNA for the CDR3 is TGTGCCAGCAGCCGGGGACAGAGAGACTATGGCTACACCTTC. Translation gives CASSRGQRDYGYTF.

The J gene is TRBJ1-5, the V gene TRBV18; D is possibly TRBD1 (5 bases). Per germline, CDR1 KGHSH and CDR2 LQKENI. V shed 4 bases and J shed 4 bases, with 20 bases lying between them. This CDR3 spans 17 amino acids. CDR3 sequence: CASSLNGGTLGNQPQHF. The CDR3 DNA is TGTGCCAGCTCACTGAACGGGGGAACTTTGGGGAATCAGCCCCAGCATTTT.

V and J are TRBV29-1 and TRBJ2-2; no clear D. Germline CDR1 and CDR2: SQVTM and ANQGSEA. V dropped 4 bases and J dropped 3 bases, with 6 bases sitting between them. The CDR3 is 12 amino acids. In nucleotides, the CDR3 is TGCAGCGTTGTAGTAGACACCGGGGAGCTGTTTTTT. It is translated as CSVVVDTGELFF.

This clone was detected only once. The V and J genes are TRBV6-1 and TRBJ2-2; TRBD2 matches at 8 bases. Germline values: CDR1 MNHNS, CDR2 SASEGT. The CDR3 is 15 amino acids. V shed 7 bases, J shed 3 bases, and the junction held 7 bases outside the gene matches. DNA of the CDR3: TGTGCCAGCACGCCAGGGACTAGTCACACCGGGGAGCTGTTTTTT. Amino acids: CASTPGTSHTGELFF.

The chain uses TRBV19 and TRBJ2-7, with TRBD1 matching over 7 bases. V shed 5 bases and J 6 bases; nucleotides not matched to a gene: 19. Germline V CDR1 and CDR2: LNHDA, SQIVND (reference sequence). CDR3 length: 17 amino acids. The CDR3 reads CASSPISPGRTGLEQYF. The CDR3 bases are TGTGCCAGTAGTCCGATATCCCCAGGTAGGACAGGACTCGAGCAGTACTTC.

The rearrangement links TRBV7-9 to TRBJ2-1, with 9 nucleotides matching TRBD2. The CDR3 covers 17 residues. V was clipped by 0 bases and J by 5 bases; unmatched bases: 8. Germline V gene sequence: CDR1 SEHNR, CDR2 FQNEAQ (reference sequence). CDR3 in amino acids: CASSLAAGGPIHNEQFF. In DNA, the CDR3 is TGTGCCAGCAGCTTAGCGGCGGGAGGGCCTATACACAATGAGCAGTTCTTC. The full variable domain, in which reference TRBV7-9 and TRBJ2-1 provide the parts outside the CDR3, is DTGVSQNPRHKITKRGQNVTFRCDPISEHNRLYWYRQTLGQGPEFLTYFQNEAQLEKSRLLSDRFSAERPKGSFSTLEIQRTEQGDSAMYLCASSLAAGGPIHNEQFFGPGTRLTVL.

The genes are TRBV11-2 and TRBJ2-1, with 7 bases matching TRBD2. The germline V gene has CDR1 SGHAT and CDR2 FQNNGV. The CDR3 runs to 14 residues. Trimming removed 8 bases from V and 6 bases from J; junction bases left unmatched: 10. CDR3 sequence (DNA): TGTGCCAGCCACCCATCGGGGGGTATCAATGAGCAGTTCTTC. It encodes CASHPSGGINEQFF.

This clone occurred once. J is TRBJ2-7 and V is TRBV2; TRBD2 matches at 7 bases. The germline gives CDR1 SNHLY, CDR2 FYNNEI. The CDR3 has 13 residues. The V segment lost 6 bases and the J segment 1 base; nucleotides outside the gene matches: 3. For the CDR3, the DNA is TGTGCCAGCAGAGTGGGACTATCCTACGAGCAGTACTTC. This gives the protein CASRVGLSYEQYF.